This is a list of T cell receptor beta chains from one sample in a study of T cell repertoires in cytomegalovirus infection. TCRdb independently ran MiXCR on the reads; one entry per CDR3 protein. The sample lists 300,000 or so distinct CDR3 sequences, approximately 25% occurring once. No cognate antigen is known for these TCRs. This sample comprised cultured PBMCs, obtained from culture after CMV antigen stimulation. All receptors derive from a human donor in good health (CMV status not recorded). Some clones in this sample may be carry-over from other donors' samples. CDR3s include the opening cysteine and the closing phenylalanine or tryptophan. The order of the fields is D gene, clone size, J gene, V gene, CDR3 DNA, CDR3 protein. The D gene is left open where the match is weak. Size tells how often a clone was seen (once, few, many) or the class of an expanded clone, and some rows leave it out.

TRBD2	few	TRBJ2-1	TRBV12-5	TGTGCTAGTGGCCATCCCGCCGGGACTAGCAGCTACAATGAGCAGTTCTTC	CASGHPAGTSSYNEQFF
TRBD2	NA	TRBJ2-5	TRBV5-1	TGCGCCAGCAGCTCCGGGACTAGCGGGACTAGCAGGGAGACCCAGTACTTC	CASSSGTSGTSRETQYF
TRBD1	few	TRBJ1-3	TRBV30	TGTGCCTGGGTCGACAGGGCTGGAAACACCATATATTTT	CAWVDRAGNTIYF
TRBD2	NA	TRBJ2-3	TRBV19	TGTGCCAGTAGTATTTCACTAGCGGGAGCAGATACGCAGTATTTT	CASSISLAGADTQYF
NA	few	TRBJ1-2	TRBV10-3	TGTGCCATCAGTGAGTTCGATCGCTATGGCTACACCTTC	CAISEFDRYGYTF
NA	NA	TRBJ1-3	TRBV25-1	TGTGCCAGCAGTGAATTCAGGGTCTCTGGAAACACCATATATTTT	CASSEFRVSGNTIYF
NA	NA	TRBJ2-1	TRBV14	TGTGCCAGCAGCCAAGCGGGCGGGGTCAATGAGCAGTTCTTC	CASSQAGGVNEQFF
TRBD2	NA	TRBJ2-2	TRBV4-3	TGCGCCAGCAGCCCGGGACTAGCGGGAGGGCCTAACACCGGGGAGCTGTTTTTT	CASSPGLAGGPNTGELFF
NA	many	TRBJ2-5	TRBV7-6	TGTGCCAGCAGCTTAGCAGTAGGTCGGGGAGAGACCCAGTACTTC	CASSLAVGRGETQYF
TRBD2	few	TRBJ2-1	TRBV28	TGTGCCAGCAGCCGAAGTATTACTAGCGGGGGGGATAGCTCCTACAATGAGCAGTTCTTC	CASSRSITSGGDSSYNEQFF
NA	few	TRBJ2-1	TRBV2	TGTGCCAGCACCCCCAGGGAAGATGAGCAGTTCTTC	CASTPREDEQFF
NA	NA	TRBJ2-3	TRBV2	TGTGCCAGCAGTGATGCTGGGGGGGCAAATACGCAGTATTTT	CASSDAGGANTQYF
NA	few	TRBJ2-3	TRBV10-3	TGTGCCATCAGTGAGTCTGGGCTCCTCCCCAGCACAGATACGCAGTATTTT	CAISESGLLPSTDTQYF
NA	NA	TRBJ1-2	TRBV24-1	TGTGCCACCAGTGATTCTCCAGGGGATGGCTACACCTTC	CATSDSPGDGYTF
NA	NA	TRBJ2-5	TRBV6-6	TGTGCCAGCAGTTACTCCGCCAGCGCCAAAGAGACCCAGTACTTC	CASSYSASAKETQYF
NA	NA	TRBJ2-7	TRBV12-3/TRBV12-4	TGTGCCAGCAGCCCCAGGGGCCTCTCCTACGAGCAGTACTTC	CASSPRGLSYEQYF
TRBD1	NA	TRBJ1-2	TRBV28	TGTGCCAGCAGGCGGGACAGGGTACATGGCTACACCTTC	CASRRDRVHGYTF
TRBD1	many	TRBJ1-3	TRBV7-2	TGTGCCAGCAGCTTAGCGACAGGGGGAAACACCATATATTTT	CASSLATGGNTIYF
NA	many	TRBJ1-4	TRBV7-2	TGTGCCAGCAGCAAACAACAGGGATCTGAAAAACTGTTTTTT	CASSKQQGSEKLFF
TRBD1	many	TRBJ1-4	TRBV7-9	TGTGCCAGCAGCTTAGCGGGACAGATAAATGAAAAACTGTTTTTT	CASSLAGQINEKLFF
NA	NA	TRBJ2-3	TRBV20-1	TGCAGTGCCTCCGTGACTTCCAGCACAGATACGCAGTATTTT	CSASVTSSTDTQYF
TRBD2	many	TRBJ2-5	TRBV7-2	TGTGCCAGCAGCTCTTTCTCCGGGACTAGCGACCAGTACTTC	CASSSFSGTSDQYF
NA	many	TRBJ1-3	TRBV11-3	TGTGCCAGCAGCCCTTCTGGAAACACCATATATTTT	CASSPSGNTIYF
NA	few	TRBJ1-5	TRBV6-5	TGTGCCAGCAGACAACAGGGTCAGCCCCAGCATTTT	CASRQQGQPQHF
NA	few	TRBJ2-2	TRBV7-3	TGTGCCAGCAGCCCGAGCGGATCCACCGGGGAGCTGTTTTTT	CASSPSGSTGELFF
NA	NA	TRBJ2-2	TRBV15	TGTGCCACCAGCCGACCTGTTTCCGGGGAGCTGTTTTTT	CATSRPVSGELFF
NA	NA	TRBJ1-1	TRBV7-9	TGTGCCAGCAGCCCCGGCGGAAGGGGAACCAACGCTGAAGCTTTCTTT	CASSPGGRGTNAEAFF
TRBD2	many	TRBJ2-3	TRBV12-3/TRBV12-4	TGTGCCAGCAGACCCGGAAGCGGGAGTCCAGATACGCAGTATTTT	CASRPGSGSPDTQYF
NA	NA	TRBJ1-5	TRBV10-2	TGCGCCAGCAGTGCCCAGGGTCTGGGTAATCAGCCCCAGCATTTT	CASSAQGLGNQPQHF
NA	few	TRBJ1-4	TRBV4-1	TGCGCCAGCAGCCAAGCGCCAGGGATGGCTGAAAAACTGTTTTTT	CASSQAPGMAEKLFF
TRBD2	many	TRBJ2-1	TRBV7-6	TGTGCCAGCAGCTTATCCGGAGGGGCTAGCGGGAGGGCGGGCAATGAGCAGTTCTTC	CASSLSGGASGRAGNEQFF
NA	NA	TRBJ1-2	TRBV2	TGTGCCAGCAGCGCCGGACAGACCCTCTATGGCTACACCTTC	CASSAGQTLYGYTF
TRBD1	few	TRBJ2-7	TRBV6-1	TGTTCAAGCGGGGACAGGGCCTCCTACGAGCAGTACTTC	CSSGDRASYEQYF
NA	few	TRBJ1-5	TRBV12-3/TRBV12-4	TGTGCCAGCAGTTTCAGGGACACCAATCAGCCCCAGCATTTT	CASSFRDTNQPQHF
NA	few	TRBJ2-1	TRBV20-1	TGCAGTGCCAGAATACTTCTTGAGCAGTTCTTC	CSARILLEQFF
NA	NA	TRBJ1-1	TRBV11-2	TGTGCCAGCAGCTTATTTCGCTCGGCCGATTATAACACTGAAGCTTTCTTT	CASSLFRSADYNTEAFF
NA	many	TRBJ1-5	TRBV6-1	TGTGCCAGCAGTGAAGATTTGAGGCGGCCCCAGCATTTT	CASSEDLRRPQHF
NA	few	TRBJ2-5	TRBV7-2	TGTGCCAGCGCGTTCCCGAACCCAAAGGATACCCAGTACTTC	CASAFPNPKDTQYF
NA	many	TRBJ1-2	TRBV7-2	TGTGCCAGCAGCTTAGGAACAGTGATGACTAACTATGGCTACACCTTC	CASSLGTVMTNYGYTF
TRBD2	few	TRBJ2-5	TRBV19	TGTGCCAGTAGTACTCCGGAACTAGCGGGGCAAGAGACCCAGTACTTC	CASSTPELAGQETQYF
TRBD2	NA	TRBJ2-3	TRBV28	TGTGCCGGACGCTCAACGGGACTAGCGCCAGATACGCAGTATTTT	CAGRSTGLAPDTQYF
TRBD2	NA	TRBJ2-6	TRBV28	TGTGCCAGCAGTTCCACCACGACTAGCGGGCGCCTCTCTGGGGCCAACGTCCTGACTTTC	CASSSTTTSGRLSGANVLTF